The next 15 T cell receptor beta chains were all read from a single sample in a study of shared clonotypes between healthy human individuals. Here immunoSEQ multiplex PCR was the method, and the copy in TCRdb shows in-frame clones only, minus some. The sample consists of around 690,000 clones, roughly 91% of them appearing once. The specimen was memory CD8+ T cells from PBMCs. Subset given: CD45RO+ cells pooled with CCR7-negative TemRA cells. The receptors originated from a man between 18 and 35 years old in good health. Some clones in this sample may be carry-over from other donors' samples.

Here the CDR3 reads CASSVYRGPETQYF. The CDR3 DNA sequence: TGTGCCAGCAGCGTTTACAGGGGGCCGGAGACCCAGTACTTC. The gene calls are TRBV7-8 and TRBJ2-5; 9 bases map to TRBD1. In germline, CDR1 is SGHVS, CDR2 FQNEAQ. With 5 bases clipped from V and 5 bases from J, the junction kept 6 bases outside the gene matches. The CDR3 has 14 amino acids.

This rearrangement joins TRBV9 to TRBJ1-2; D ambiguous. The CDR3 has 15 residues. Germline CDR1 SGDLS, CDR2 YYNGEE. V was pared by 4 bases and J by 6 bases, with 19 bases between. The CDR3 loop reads CASSSADVNLDGYTF. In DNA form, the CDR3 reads TGTGCCAGCAGCTCCGCGGACGTAAACCTGGATGGCTACACCTTC.

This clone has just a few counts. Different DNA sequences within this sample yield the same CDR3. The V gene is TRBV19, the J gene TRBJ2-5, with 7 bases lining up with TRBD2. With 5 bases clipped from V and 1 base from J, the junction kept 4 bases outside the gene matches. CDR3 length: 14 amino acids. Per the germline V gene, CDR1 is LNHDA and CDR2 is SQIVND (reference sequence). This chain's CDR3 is CASSGLAAQETQYF. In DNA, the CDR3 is TGTGCCAGTAGTGGCCTAGCGGCCCAAGAGACCCAGTACTTC.

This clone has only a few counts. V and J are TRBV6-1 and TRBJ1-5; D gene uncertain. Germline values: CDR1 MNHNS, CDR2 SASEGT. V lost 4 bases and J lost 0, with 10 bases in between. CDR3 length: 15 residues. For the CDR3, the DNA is TGTGCCAGCAGTGGGGATTGGTATAGCAATCAGCCCCAGCATTTT. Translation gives CASSGDWYSNQPQHF.

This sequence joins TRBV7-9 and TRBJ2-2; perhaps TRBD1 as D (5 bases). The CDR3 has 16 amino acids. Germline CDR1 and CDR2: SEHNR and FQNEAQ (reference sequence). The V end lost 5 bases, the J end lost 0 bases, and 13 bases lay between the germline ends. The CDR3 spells CASSQWTNANTGELFF. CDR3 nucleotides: TGTGCCAGCAGCCAGTGGACAAATGCGAACACCGGGGAGCTGTTTTTT.

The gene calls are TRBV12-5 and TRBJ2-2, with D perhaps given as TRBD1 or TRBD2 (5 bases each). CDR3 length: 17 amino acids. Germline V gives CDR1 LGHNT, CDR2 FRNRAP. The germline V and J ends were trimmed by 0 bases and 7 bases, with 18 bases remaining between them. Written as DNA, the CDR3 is TGTGCTAGTGGTTTGGTACTGGGGCAGGGAGTGGTCGGGGAGCTGTTTTTT. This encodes CASGLVLGQGVVGELFF.

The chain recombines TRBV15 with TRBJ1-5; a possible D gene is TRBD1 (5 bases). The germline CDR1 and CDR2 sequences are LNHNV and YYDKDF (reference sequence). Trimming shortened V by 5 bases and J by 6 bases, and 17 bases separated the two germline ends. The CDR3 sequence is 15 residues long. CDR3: CATSPLAGSSQPQHF. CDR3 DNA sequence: TGTGCCACCAGCCCTCTGGCAGGGAGTAGTCAGCCCCAGCATTTT. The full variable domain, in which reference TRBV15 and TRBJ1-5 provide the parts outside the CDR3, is DAMVIQNPRYQVTQFGKPVTLSCSQTLNHNVMYWYQQKSSQAPKLLFHYYDKDFNNEADTPDNFQSRRPNTSFCFLDIRSPGLGDTAMYLCATSPLAGSSQPQHFGDGTRLSIL.

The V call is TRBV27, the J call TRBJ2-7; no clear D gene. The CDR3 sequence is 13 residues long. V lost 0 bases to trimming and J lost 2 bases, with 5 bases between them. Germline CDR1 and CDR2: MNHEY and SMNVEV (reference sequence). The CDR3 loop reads CASSLSFTYEQYF. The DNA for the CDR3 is TGTGCCAGCAGTTTATCGTTCACCTACGAGCAGTACTTC.

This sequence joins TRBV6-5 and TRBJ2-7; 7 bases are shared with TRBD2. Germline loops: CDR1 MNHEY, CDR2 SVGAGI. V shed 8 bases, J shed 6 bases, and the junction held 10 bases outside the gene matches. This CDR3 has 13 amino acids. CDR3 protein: CASSGGAFAEQYF. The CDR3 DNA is TGTGCCAGCTCGGGAGGCGCCTTTGCCGAGCAGTACTTC.

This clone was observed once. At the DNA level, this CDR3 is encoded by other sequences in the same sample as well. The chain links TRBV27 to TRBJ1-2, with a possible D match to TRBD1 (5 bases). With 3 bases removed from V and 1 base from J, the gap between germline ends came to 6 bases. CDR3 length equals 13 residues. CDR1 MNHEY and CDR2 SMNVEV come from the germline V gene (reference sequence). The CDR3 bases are TGTGCCAGCAGTTTGGGGGGTAACTATGGCTACACCTTC. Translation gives CASSLGGNYGYTF.

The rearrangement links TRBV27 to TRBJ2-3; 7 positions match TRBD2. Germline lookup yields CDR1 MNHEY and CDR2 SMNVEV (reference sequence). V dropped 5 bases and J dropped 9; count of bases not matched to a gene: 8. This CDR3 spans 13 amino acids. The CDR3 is CASSPPSGWTQYF. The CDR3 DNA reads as TGTGCCAGCAGTCCCCCTAGCGGCTGGACGCAGTATTTT.

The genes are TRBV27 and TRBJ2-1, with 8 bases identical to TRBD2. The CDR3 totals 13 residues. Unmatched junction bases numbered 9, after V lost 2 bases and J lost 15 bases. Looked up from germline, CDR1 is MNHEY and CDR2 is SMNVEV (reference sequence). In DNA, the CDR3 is TGTGCCAGCAGTTTAGGGCTAGCGGGTCCCCGGTTCTTC. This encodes CASSLGLAGPRFF.

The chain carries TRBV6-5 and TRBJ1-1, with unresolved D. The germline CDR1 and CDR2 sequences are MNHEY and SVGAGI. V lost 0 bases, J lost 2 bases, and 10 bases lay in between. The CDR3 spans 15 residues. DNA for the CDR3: TGTGCCAGCAGTTACTCGGGCACAGTTAACACTGAAGCTTTCTTT. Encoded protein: CASSYSGTVNTEAFF.

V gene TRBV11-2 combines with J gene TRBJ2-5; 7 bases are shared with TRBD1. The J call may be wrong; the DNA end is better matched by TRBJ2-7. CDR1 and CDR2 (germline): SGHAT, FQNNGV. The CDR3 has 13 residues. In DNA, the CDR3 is TGTGCCAGCAACAAGGGACAGTTCTACGAGCAGTACTTC. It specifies CASNKGQFYEQYF.

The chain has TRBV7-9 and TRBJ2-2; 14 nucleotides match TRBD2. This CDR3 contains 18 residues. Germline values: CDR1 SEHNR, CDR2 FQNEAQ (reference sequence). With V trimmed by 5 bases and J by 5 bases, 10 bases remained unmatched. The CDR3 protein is CASSRRLAGGPRTGELFF. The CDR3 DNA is TGTGCCAGCAGCCGACGACTAGCGGGAGGGCCGAGGACCGGGGAGCTGTTTTTT.